Below, one T cell receptor (beta chain) is given with its context. Its matching antigen is unknown. The data are from a study of cytomegalovirus exposure and HLA in healthy donors. General study points: Reports credit the classifier with highly specific, highly sensitive diagnosis of cytomegalovirus status. Associated with cytomegalovirus, according to the listing, were 150 to 200 TCR beta chains.

The CDR3 length is 15 residues. Germline CDR1 reads SGHDN; CDR2 reads FVKESK. Trimming took 3 bases from V and 5 from J; bases not matched to a gene: 7. TCRdb keeps only in-frame clones here, not all; method: immunoSEQ multiplex PCR. The top ten hold 1% of the sample, which has about 69,000 clones, about 94% seen once. The chain combines TRBV14 with TRBJ2-5, with TRBD1 identical over 9 bases. The sample consisted of PBMCs. This clonotype originated in a woman under 30 in good health and CMV-seronegative. DNA for the CDR3: TGTGCCAGCAGCCACGGACAGGGGTCTTACGAGACCCAGTACTTC. Translating gives CASSHGQGSYETQYF.